This TCR beta chain came from a study of T cells after yellow fever vaccination. Study results and caveats: It was a weaker secondary response, yet one that peaked faster, at day 5 versus 15. Boosting was followed by the reappearance of most primary-vaccination clones (roughly 96% CD4, more than 70% CD8).

This clonotype was picked up a small number of times. The target antigen is unknown. Each CDR3 protein gets one entry after TCRdb re-called the 5' RACE reads with MiXCR. Of some 500,000 distinct CDR3 sequences detected, 13% appear once; the ten largest clones hold more than 12%. This sequence originates from a man aged 25 to 45 who received the YFV17D yellow fever vaccine. The sample in question was PBMCs, obtained on the day of the yellow fever booster vaccination.

The CDR3 region has the DNA TGTGCCAGCGGACAGGGTGGCGGCACTGAAGCTTTCTTT. It yields the protein CASGQGGGTEAFF. V gene TRBV12-3 or TRBV12-4 combines with J gene TRBJ1-1; TRBD1 matches 8 bases. This CDR3 comprises 13 residues. Germline trimming cut 8 bases from V and 4 bases from J; bases unmatched to any gene: 6.